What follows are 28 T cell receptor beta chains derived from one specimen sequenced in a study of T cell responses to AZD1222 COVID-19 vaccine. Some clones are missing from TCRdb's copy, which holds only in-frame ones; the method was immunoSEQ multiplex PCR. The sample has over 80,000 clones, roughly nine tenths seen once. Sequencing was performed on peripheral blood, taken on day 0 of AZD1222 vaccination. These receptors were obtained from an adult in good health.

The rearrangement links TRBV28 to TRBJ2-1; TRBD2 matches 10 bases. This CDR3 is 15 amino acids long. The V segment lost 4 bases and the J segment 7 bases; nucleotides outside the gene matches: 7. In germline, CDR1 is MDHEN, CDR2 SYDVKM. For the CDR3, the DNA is TGTGCCAGCAGTTCCGCCGGGACTAGCGAAAATGAGCAGTTCTTC. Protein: CASSSAGTSENEQFF.

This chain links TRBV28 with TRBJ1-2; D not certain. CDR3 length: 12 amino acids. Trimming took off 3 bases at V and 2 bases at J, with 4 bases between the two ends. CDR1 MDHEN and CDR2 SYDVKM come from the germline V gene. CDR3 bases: TGTGCCAGCAGTTTGAGGAACTATGGCTACACCTTC. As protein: CASSLRNYGYTF.

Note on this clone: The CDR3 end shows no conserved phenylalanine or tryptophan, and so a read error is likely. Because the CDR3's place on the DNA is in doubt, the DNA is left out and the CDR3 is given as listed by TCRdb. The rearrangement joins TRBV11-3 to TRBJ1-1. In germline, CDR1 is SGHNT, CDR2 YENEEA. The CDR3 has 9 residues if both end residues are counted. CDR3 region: CASSLGNGV.

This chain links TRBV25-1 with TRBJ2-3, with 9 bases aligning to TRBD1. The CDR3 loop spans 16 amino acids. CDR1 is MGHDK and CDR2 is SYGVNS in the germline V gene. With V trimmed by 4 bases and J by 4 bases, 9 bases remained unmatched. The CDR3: CASSAGQGRLPDTQYF. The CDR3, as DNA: TGTGCCAGCAGTGCGGGACAGGGTCGACTCCCAGATACGCAGTATTTT.

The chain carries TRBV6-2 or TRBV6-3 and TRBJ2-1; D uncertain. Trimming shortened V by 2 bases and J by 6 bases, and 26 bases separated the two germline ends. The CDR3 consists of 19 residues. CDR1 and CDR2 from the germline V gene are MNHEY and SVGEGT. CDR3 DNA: TGTGCCAGCAGTTACGGGCGCGATTCGGCGGCCCTGAGGCCCAATGAGCAGTTCTTC. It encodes CASSYGRDSAALRPNEQFF.

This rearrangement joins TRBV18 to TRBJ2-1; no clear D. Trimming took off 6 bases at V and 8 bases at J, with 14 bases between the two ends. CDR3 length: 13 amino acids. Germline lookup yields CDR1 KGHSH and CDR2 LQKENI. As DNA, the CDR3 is TGTGCCAGCTCCCAGGCTATTCACGATGAGCAGTTCTTC. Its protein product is CASSQAIHDEQFF.

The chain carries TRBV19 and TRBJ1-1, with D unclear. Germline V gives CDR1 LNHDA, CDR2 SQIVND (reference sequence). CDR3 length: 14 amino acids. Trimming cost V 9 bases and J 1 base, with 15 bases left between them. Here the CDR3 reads CASSVGIQNTEAFF. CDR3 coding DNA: TGTGCCAGCTCTGTTGGGATACAGAACACTGAAGCTTTCTTT.

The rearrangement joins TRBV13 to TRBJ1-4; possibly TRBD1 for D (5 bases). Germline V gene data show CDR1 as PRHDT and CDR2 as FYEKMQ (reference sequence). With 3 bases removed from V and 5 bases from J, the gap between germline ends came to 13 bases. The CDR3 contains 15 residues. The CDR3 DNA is TGTGCCAGCAGCTTCCTGGGCAGGGCGAATGAAAAACTGTTTTTT. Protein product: CASSFLGRANEKLFF.

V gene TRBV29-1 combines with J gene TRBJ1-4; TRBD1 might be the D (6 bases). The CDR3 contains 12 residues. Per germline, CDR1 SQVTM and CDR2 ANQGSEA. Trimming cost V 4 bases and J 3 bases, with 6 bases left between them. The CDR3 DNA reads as TGCAGCGTTGGGACAGCTAATGAAAAACTGTTTTTT. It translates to CSVGTANEKLFF.

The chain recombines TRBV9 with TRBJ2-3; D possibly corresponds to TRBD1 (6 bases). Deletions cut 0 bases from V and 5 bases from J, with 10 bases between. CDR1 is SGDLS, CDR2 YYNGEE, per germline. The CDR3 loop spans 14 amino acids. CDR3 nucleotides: TGTGCCAGCAGCGTAGAACAGGGTAAAGATACGCAGTATTTT. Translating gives CASSVEQGKDTQYF.

Written as DNA, the CDR3 is TGTGCCAGCAGCTGGCGGGGCCAAGAGACCCAGTACTTC. Residues: CASSWRGQETQYF. The chain has TRBV7-9 and TRBJ2-5; a possible D gene is TRBD2 (6 bases). With 4 bases removed from V and 1 base from J, the gap between germline ends came to 7 bases. The CDR3 totals 13 residues. Germline-derived CDR1 and CDR2 are SEHNR and FQNEAQ (reference sequence).

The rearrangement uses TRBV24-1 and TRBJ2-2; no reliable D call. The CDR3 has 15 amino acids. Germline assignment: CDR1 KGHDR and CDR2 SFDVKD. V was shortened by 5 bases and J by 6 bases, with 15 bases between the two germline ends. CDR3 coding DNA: TGTGCCACCAGTGGGGGATCTGCCCCGGCCGGGGAGCTGTTTTTT. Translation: CATSGGSAPAGELFF.

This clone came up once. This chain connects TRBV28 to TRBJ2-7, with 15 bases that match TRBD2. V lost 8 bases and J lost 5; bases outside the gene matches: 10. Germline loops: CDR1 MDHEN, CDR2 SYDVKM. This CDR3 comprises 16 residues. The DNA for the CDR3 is TGTGCCAGCGGACTAGCGGGAGGGGTGGAAGTCCACGAGCAGTACTTC. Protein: CASGLAGGVEVHEQYF.

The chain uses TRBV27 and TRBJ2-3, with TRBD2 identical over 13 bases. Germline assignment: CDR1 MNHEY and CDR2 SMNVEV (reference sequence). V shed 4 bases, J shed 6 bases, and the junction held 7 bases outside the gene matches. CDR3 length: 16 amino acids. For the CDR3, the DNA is TGTGCCAGCAGTTCGGGGACTAGCGGGGCGTGGGATACGCAGTATTTT. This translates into CASSSGTSGAWDTQYF.

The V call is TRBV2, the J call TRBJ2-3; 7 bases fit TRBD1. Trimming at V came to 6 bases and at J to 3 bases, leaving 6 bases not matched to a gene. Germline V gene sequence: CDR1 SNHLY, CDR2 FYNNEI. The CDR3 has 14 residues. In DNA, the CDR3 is TGTGCCAGCAGCTCCGACAGGGCAACAGATACGCAGTATTTT. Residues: CASSSDRATDTQYF.

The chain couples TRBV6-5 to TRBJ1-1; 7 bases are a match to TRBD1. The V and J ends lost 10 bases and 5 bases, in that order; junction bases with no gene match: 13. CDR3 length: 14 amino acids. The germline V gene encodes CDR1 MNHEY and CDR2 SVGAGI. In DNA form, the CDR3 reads TGTGCCACCACCCGGGAAGGGGGCAGAACTGAAGCTTTCTTT. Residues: CATTREGGRTEAFF.

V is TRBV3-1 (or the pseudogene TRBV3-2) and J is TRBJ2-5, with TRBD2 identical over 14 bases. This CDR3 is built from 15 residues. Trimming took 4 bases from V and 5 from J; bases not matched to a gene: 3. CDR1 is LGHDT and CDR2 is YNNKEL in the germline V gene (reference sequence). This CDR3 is CASSRLAGGLETQYF. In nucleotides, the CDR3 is TGTGCCAGCAGCCGACTAGCGGGAGGGCTGGAGACCCAGTACTTC.

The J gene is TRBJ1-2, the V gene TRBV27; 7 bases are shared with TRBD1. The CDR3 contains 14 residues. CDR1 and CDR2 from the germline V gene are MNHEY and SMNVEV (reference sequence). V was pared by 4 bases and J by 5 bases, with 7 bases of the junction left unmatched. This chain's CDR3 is CASSSTTGTYGYTF. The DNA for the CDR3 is TGTGCCAGCAGTTCGACGACAGGGACATATGGCTACACCTTC.

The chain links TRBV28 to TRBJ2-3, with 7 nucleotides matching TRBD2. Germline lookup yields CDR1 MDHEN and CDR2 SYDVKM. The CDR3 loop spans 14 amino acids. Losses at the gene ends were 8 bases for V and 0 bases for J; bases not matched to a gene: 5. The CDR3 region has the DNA TGTGCCAGCCTTGGGACTACCAGCACAGATACGCAGTATTTT. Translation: CASLGTTSTDTQYF.

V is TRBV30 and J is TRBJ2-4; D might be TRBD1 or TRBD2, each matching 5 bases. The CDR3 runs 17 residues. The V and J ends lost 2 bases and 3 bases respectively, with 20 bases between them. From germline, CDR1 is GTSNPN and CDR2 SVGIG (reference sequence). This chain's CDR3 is CAWSPLQTFGGKNIQYF. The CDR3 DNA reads TGTGCCTGGAGTCCCCTCCAGACATTTGGGGGCAAAAACATTCAGTACTTC.

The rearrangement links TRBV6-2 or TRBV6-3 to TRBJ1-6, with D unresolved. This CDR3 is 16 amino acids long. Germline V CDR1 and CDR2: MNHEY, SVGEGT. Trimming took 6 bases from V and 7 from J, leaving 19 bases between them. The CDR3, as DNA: TGTGCCAGCAGCGAACCCCCGGGTCGAGGCAATTCACCCCTCCACTTT. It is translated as CASSEPPGRGNSPLHF.

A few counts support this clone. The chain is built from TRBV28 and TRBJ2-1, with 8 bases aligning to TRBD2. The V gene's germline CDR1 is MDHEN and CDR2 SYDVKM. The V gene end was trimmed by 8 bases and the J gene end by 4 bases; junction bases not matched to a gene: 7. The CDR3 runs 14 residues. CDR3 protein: CASREAGVYNEQFF. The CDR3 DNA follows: TGTGCCAGCCGTGAAGCGGGAGTGTACAATGAGCAGTTCTTC.

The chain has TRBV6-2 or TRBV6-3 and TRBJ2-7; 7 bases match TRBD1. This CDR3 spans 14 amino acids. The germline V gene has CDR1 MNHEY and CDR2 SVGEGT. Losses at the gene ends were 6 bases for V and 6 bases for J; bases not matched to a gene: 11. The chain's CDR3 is CASSNTGDPGEQYF. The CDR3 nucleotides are TGTGCCAGCAGCAACACAGGGGATCCAGGCGAGCAGTACTTC.

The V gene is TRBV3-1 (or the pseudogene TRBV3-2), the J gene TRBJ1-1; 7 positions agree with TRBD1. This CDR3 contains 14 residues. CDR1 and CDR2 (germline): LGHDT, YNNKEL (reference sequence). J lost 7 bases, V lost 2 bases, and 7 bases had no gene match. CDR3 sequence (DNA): TGTGCCAGCAGCCAAAAGGGGGCGCATGGTGAAGCTTTCTTT. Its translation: CASSQKGAHGEAFF.

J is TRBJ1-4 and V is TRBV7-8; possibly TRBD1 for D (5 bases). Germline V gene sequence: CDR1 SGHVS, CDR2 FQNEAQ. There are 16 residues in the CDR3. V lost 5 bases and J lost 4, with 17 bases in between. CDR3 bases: TGTGCCAGCAGCATAAGACGGGGGATGGGTAATGAAAAACTGTTTTTT. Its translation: CASSIRRGMGNEKLFF.

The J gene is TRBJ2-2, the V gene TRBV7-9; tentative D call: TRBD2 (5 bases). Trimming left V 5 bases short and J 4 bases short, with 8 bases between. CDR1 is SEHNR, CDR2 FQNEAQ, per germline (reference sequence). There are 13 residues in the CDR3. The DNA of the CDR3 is TGTGCCAGCAGCCGGGATAGCACCGGGGAGCTGTTTTTT. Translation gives CASSRDSTGELFF.

DNA for the CDR3: TGTGCCAGCAGTCCTCCCTTCGACAGCCCGAACACTGAAGCTTTCTTT. Encoded protein: CASSPPFDSPNTEAFF. This chain uses TRBV27 with TRBJ1-1, with a tentative D call TRBD1 (5 bases). V was trimmed by 5 bases and J by 1 base, leaving 17 bases between them. In germline, CDR1 is MNHEY, CDR2 SMNVEV (reference sequence). This CDR3 has 16 residues.

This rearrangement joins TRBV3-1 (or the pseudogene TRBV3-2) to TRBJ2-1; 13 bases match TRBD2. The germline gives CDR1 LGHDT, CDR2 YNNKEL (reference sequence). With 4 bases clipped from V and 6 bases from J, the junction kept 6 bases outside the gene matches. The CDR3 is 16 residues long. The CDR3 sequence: CASSLRTSGSGNEQFF. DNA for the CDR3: TGTGCCAGCAGCCTGCGGACTAGCGGGAGCGGCAATGAGCAGTTCTTC.